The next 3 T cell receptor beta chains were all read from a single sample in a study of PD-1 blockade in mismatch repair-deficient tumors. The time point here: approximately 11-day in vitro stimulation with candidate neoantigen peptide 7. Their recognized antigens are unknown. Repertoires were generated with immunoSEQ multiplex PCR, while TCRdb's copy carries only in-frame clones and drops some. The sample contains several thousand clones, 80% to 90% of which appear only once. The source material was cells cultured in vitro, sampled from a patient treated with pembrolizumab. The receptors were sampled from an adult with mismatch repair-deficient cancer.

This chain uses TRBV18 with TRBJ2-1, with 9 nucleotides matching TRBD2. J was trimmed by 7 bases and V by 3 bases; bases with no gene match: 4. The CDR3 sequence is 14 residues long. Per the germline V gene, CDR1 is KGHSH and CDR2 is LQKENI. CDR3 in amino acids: CASSPSGRINEQFF. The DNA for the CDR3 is TGTGCCAGCTCACCGAGCGGGAGGATAAATGAGCAGTTCTTC. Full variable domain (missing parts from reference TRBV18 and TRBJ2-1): NAGVMQNPRHLVRRRGQEARLRCSPMKGHSHVYWYRQLPEEGLKFMVYLQKENIIDESGMPKERFSAEFPKEGPSILRIQQVVRGDSAAYFCASSPSGRINEQFFGPGTRLTVL.

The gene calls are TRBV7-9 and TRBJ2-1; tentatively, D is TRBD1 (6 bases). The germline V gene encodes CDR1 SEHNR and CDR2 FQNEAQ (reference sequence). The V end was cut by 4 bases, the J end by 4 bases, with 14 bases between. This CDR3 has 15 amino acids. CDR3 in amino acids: CASSWVDRNYNEQFF. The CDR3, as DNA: TGTGCCAGCAGCTGGGTCGACAGGAATTACAATGAGCAGTTCTTC.

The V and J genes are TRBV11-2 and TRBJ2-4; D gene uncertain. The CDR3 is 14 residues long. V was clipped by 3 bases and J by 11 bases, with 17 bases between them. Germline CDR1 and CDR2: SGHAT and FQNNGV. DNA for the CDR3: TGTGCCAGCAGCTTGGATATCACCTTTCCCCTTCAGTACTTC. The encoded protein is CASSLDITFPLQYF.